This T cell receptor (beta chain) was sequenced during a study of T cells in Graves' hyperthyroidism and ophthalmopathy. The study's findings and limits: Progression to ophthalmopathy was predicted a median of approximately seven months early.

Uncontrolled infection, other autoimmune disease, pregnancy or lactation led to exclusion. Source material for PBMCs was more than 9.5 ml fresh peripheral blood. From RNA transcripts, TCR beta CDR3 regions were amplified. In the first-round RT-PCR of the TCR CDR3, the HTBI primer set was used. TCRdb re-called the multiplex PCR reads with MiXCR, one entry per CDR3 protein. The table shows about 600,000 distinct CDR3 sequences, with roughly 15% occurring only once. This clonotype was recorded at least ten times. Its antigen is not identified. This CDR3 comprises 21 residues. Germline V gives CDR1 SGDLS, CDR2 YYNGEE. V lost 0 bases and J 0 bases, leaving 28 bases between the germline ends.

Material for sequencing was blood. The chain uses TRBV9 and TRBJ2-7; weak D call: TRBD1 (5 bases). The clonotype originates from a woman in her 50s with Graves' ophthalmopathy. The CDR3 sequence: CASSVASSGPENEHLSYEQYF. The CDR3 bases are TGTGCCAGCAGCGTAGCCTCGTCAGGGCCTGAGAACGAGCACCTCTCCTACGAGCAGTACTTC.